This T cell receptor (beta chain) was sequenced during a study of metastatic and nonmetastatic thyroid tumors. Whole-study context: Repertoires from blood and tumor or nodule tissue of malignant and benign thyroid patients were compared. Overall study findings and caveats: Malignant thyroid tumors reportedly exceeded benign nodules significantly in TCR beta diversity, with the difference appearing in blood and tumor.

This clone was detected many times. Its antigen remains unknown. Germline V CDR1 and CDR2: SGHRS, YFSETQ. The CDR3 is made up of 14 amino acids. Germline trimming cut 1 base from V and 4 bases from J; bases unmatched to any gene: 2. Per the authors' pipeline: Clinicopathological groups differed in CDR3, with these differences serving to build a distant-metastasis classifier for papillary thyroid cancer. TCRdb re-processed the PCR reads through MiXCR. What appears here as the V and J calls and clone size reflects TCRdb's work, not the paper's. The table records over 40,000 clones, more than 20% of them present only once. Patients underwent thyroid surgery, and none had received any treatment before it.

The sequence was obtained from a male donor with papillary thyroid cancer or a benign thyroid nodule (not recorded which). Some clones in this sample may be carry-over from other donors' samples. Material for sequencing was blood. The chain has TRBV5-1 and TRBJ1-1; 9 bases line up with TRBD1. The CDR3 loop reads CASSLTTGGTEAFF. The CDR3 DNA reads TGCGCCAGCAGCTTGACGACAGGGGGCACTGAAGCTTTCTTT.